The rows below give T cell receptor beta chains drawn from one sample of a study of CXCR3-negative and CXCR3-positive naive CD8 T cells. TCRdb processed the 5' RACE reads again and assigns one entry to each CDR3 protein, with no DNA. This table holds 50,000 to 60,000 distinct CDR3 sequences. Source material: naive CXCR3- CD8+ T cells from blood. All receptors derive from a human donor in good health. Some clones in this sample may be carry-over from other donors' samples. The CDR3 runs from the conserved cysteine through the conserved F or W. Not every row has a clone size; where given, it reads once, few, many or a size class.

V gene	clone size	J gene	CDR3 protein
TRBV12-3/TRBV12-4	-	TRBJ1-1	CASSLKPEAFF
TRBV9	-	TRBJ2-2	CASSVISGHTGELFF
TRBV12-3/TRBV12-4	-	TRBJ2-3	CASSLSSGGTTDTQYF
TRBV7-6	-	TRBJ2-2	CASSLRPTGELFF
TRBV5-5	-	TRBJ2-2	CATHGTGLPGELFF
TRBV7-2	-	TRBJ2-5	CASSLGGGVQETQYF
TRBV7-8	-	TRBJ2-1	CASSLSPGGAYNEQFF
TRBV7-9	-	TRBJ2-1	CASSLANKREQFF
TRBV4-3	-	TRBJ2-7	CASSQVGSEQYF
TRBV7-2	-	TRBJ2-7	CASSLGGGGEQYF
TRBV6-5	-	TRBJ2-7	CASSYGLAGVYEQYF
TRBV4-2	-	TRBJ2-7	CASSQDGGSYEQYF
TRBV12-3/TRBV12-4	-	TRBJ1-4	CASSLRQQGWEKLFF
TRBV18	-	TRBJ2-5	CASSPPAGELETQYF
TRBV6-6	-	TRBJ1-4	CASSSSVSPPEKLFF
TRBV12-3/TRBV12-4	-	TRBJ2-3	CASSPSGDTDTQYF
TRBV7-9	-	TRBJ1-2	CASSQLGTVNYGYTF
TRBV29-1	-	TRBJ1-1	CSVANPYGSTEAFF
TRBV28	-	TRBJ2-7	CASSRGLAGAIAYEQYF
TRBV7-2	-	TRBJ1-5	CASSLEGQPNQPQHF
TRBV28	-	TRBJ1-5	CASSLFRDDQPQHF
TRBV9	-	TRBJ2-3	CASSVEAGGTDTQYF
TRBV7-9	-	TRBJ1-2	CASSSPRSGINGYTF
TRBV7-9	-	TRBJ2-7	CASSARDRVGEQYF
TRBV7-9	-	TRBJ1-1	CASSQNLDWKGTEAFF
TRBV14	-	TRBJ1-2	CASSQAGIYGYTF
TRBV7-6	-	TRBJ2-1	CASSLALSGGASYNEQFF
TRBV6-4	-	TRBJ2-1	CASSEGHGPYNEQFF
TRBV25-1	-	TRBJ2-5	CASSPRTSVTQETQYF
TRBV27	-	TRBJ2-1	CASSARLAGPYNEQFF
TRBV4-1	-	TRBJ2-7	CASSQDRGSTYEQYF
TRBV7-9	-	TRBJ2-7	CASSPGTSGISYEQYF
TRBV29-1	-	TRBJ2-2	CSVEVRGQGDGELFF
TRBV6-2/TRBV6-3	-	TRBJ2-1	CASSRTSGGADEQFF
TRBV20-1	-	TRBJ2-2	CSARAGSLNTGELFF
TRBV7-9	-	TRBJ1-6	CASSPGQGNSPLHF
TRBV7-3	-	TRBJ2-2	CASSLSSGGAYTGELFF
TRBV28	medium-sized	TRBJ2-7	CASSSPRDFYSYEQYF
TRBV29-1	-	TRBJ2-1	CSGLPGQKNEQFF
TRBV2	-	TRBJ2-1	CASNGLAAYNEQFF
TRBV29-1	-	TRBJ2-3	CSVEGGQGASDTQYF
TRBV29-1	-	TRBJ2-7	CSVIGLAGGQDSYEQYF
TRBV29-1	-	TRBJ2-2	CSVGTGAIGELFF